This T cell receptor (beta chain) was obtained from a study of blood T cell repertoires in COVID-19. Study details: Material from acute and convalescent COVID-19 was sourced from the United States, Italy and Spain.

The CDR3 runs 15 residues. V lost 3 bases to trimming and J lost 5 bases; unmatched junction nucleotides: 3. Germline CDR1 and CDR2: SGHTS and YDEGEE. In the original analysis: Amplification from reference gene primers served as the basis for estimated nucleated cell counts. The method was immunoSEQ multiplex PCR; TCRdb's version includes in-frame clones alone and lacks a portion of them. V and J calls and clone size are given by that table; D and trimming were obtained from the DNA. Of roughly 230,000 clones detected, approximately 84% appear once; the ten largest clones hold approximately 6.6%. The age range of participants was about 18 to 90 years, with residence in around 22 US areas. A COVID-19 case had been met by exposed participants during the 2 weeks before study entry.

This sequence was found in a woman in her forties or fifties who had been exposed to COVID-19. The rearrangement links TRBV5-8 to TRBJ1-3; TRBD1 aligns across 12 bases. Sequencing was performed on PBMCs or T cells enriched from blood (not recorded which). The CDR3 DNA sequence: TGTGCCAGCAGCTGGGGGACAGGGGGCAGAAACACCATATATTTT. This sequence encodes CASSWGTGGRNTIYF.